What follows are 11 T cell receptor beta chains derived from one specimen sequenced in a study of blood T cells in healthy people across ages. Combining a sample-barcoded 5' primer with a J-beta primer mix, a second PCR ran for roughly 7 to 11 cycles. Each CDR3 protein gets one entry after TCRdb re-called the 5' RACE reads with MiXCR. The repertoire holds around 800,000 distinct CDR3 sequences, with 55% to 65% as singletons. Material: blood. Receptors originate from a man aged 25 to 40 in good health.

The V gene is TRBV29-1, the J gene TRBJ2-3; 12 bases are shared with TRBD1. The CDR3 sequence is 17 residues long. Germline values: CDR1 SQVTM, CDR2 ANQGSEA. The junction had 14 bases not matched to a gene; V was cut back by 6 bases and J by 4 bases. DNA of the CDR3: TGCAGCGTCCAAAGGGGACTGGGACAGGGGGCGTCAGATACGCAGTATTTT. This sequence encodes CSVQRGLGQGASDTQYF.

The CDR3 DNA follows: TGTGCCAGCAGCTTGGAGACAGGCGATAACTATGGCTACACCTTC. It yields the protein CASSLETGDNYGYTF. The chain employs TRBV7-9 and TRBJ1-2, with D maybe TRBD1 (6 bases). Deletions cut 3 bases from V and 1 base from J, with 12 bases between. The CDR3 runs to 15 residues. Germline V CDR1 and CDR2: SEHNR, FQNEAQ (reference sequence).

The chain links TRBV7-2 to TRBJ1-2; TRBD1 is a possible D gene (5 bases). Trimming took off 1 base at V and 2 bases at J, with 14 bases between the two ends. Looked up from germline, CDR1 is SGHTA and CDR2 is FQGNSA. The CDR3 contains 16 residues. Written as DNA, the CDR3 is TGTGCCAGCAGCTTAGAGCCGGGGCCGGTAAACTATGGCTACACCTTC. Translating it yields CASSLEPGPVNYGYTF.

Only a few counts were recorded for this clonotype. The chain joins TRBV7-9 to TRBJ1-2; TRBD1 is a possible D gene (5 bases). Trimming took off 3 bases at V and 8 bases at J, with 10 bases between the two ends. Germline CDR1 is SEHNR and CDR2 is FQNEAQ (reference sequence). The CDR3 contains 12 residues. The CDR3 DNA reads TGTGCCAGCAGCTTGGGGGGTGGAGGCTACACCTTC. This codes for CASSLGGGGYTF. Full variable domain (missing parts from reference TRBV7-9 and TRBJ1-2): DTGVSQNPRHKITKRGQNVTFRCDPISEHNRLYWYRQTLGQGPEFLTYFQNEAQLEKSRLLSDRFSAERPKGSFSTLEIQRTEQGDSAMYLCASSLGGGGYTFGSGTRLTVV.

A few counts support this clonotype. The chain employs TRBV27 and TRBJ2-5; the D is unclear. With 0 bases removed from V and 5 bases from J, the gap between germline ends came to 7 bases. This CDR3 comprises 13 residues. From germline, CDR1 is MNHEY and CDR2 SMNVEV (reference sequence). CDR3 nucleotides: TGTGCCAGCAGTTTATCGCTCCGGGAGACCCAGTACTTC. Its protein is CASSLSLRETQYF.

This sequence joins TRBV28 and TRBJ2-5; 10 bases match TRBD1. The J call is doubtful: the DNA matches TRBJ2-7 better. Germline V gives CDR1 MDHEN, CDR2 SYDVKM. The CDR3 runs 14 residues. The CDR3 loop is CASREGTGAYEQYF. The CDR3 bases are TGTGCCAGCAGAGAGGGGACAGGGGCCTACGAGCAGTACTTC.

In its sample, this clonotype was seen once. The J gene is TRBJ2-3, the V gene TRBV20-1, with D perhaps TRBD1 (6 bases). The CDR3 is made up of 13 amino acids. Germline assignment: CDR1 DFQATT and CDR2 SNEGSKA (reference sequence). V lost 6 bases to trimming and J lost 1 base, with 11 bases between them. The CDR3 DNA is TGCAGTGCCCAGGGGCTGGGCACAGATACGCAGTATTTT. Residues: CSAQGLGTDTQYF.

The rearrangement joins TRBV14 to TRBJ2-1, with a possible D match to TRBD2 (6 bases). The CDR3 length is 13 residues. Germline CDR1 and CDR2: SGHDN and FVKESK. With 1 base removed from V and 11 bases from J, the gap between germline ends came to 12 bases. CDR3 loop: CASSQVGGTQQFF. As DNA, the CDR3 is TGTGCCAGCAGCCAAGTTGGGGGGACCCAGCAGTTCTTC.

The V and J genes are TRBV7-9 and TRBJ2-4, with D perhaps matching TRBD1 or TRBD2 (6 bases each). V lost 1 base to trimming and J lost 12 bases, with 13 bases between them. The CDR3 length is 13 residues. Germline loops: CDR1 SEHNR, CDR2 FQNEAQ (reference sequence). In DNA form, the CDR3 reads TGTGCCAGCAGCTTAGGGGGGGCGCGTAATCAGTACTTC. This gives the protein CASSLGGARNQYF.

This chain joins TRBV13 and TRBJ2-1; D unresolved. The V end lost 0 bases, the J end lost 10 bases, and 13 bases lay between the germline ends. Germline V gene lookup returns CDR1 PRHDT and CDR2 FYEKMQ (reference sequence). This CDR3 has 14 residues. This chain's CDR3 is CASSLGTRFKEQFF. The CDR3 nucleotides read TGTGCCAGCAGCTTAGGGACACGGTTCAAGGAGCAGTTCTTC. The full variable domain, completed using reference TRBV13 and TRBJ2-1, is AAGVIQSPRHLIKEKRETATLKCYPIPRHDTVYWYQQGPGQDPQFLISFYEKMQSDKGSIPDRFSAQQFSDYHSELNMSSLELGDSALYFCASSLGTRFKEQFFGPGTRLTVL.

The J gene is TRBJ2-7, the V gene TRBV20-1; D gene uncertain. The CDR3 consists of 13 residues. Trimming stripped 3 bases from V and 3 bases from J, with 12 bases between. Per germline, CDR1 DFQATT and CDR2 SNEGSKA (reference sequence). CDR3 DNA sequence: TGCAGTGCTAGTGAGACGACCGTCTACGAGCAGTACTTC. Translated, it gives CSASETTVYEQYF.